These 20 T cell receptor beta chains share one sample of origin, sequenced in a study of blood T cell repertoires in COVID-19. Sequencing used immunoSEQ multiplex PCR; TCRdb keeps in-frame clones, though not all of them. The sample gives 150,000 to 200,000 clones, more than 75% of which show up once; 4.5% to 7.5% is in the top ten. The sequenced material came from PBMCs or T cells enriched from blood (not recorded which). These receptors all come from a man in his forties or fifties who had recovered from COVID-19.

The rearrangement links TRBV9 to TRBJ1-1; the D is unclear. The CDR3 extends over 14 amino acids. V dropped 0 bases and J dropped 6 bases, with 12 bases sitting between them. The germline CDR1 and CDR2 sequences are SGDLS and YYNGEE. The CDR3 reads CASSVAEGLAEAFF. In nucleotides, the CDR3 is TGTGCCAGCAGCGTAGCTGAGGGTCTTGCTGAAGCTTTCTTT.

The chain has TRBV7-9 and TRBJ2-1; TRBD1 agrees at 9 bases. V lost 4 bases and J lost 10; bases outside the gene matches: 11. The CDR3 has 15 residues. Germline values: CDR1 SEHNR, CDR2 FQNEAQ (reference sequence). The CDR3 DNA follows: TGTGCCAGCAGCTCCTTACAACAGGGGGCGGGCGAGCAGTTCTTC. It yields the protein CASSSLQQGAGEQFF.

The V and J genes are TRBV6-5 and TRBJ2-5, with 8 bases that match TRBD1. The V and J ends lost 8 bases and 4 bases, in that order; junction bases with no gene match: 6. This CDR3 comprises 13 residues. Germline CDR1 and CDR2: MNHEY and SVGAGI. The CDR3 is CASGRGHGETQYF. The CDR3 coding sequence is TGTGCCAGCGGCAGGGGGCATGGAGAGACCCAGTACTTC.

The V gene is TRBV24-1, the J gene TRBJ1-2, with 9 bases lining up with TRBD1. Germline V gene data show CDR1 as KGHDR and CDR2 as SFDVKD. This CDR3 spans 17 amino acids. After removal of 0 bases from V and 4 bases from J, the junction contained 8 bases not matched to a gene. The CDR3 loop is CATSDLRDRDSSYGYTF. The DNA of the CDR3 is TGTGCCACCAGTGATTTGAGGGACAGGGACAGCTCCTATGGCTACACCTTC.

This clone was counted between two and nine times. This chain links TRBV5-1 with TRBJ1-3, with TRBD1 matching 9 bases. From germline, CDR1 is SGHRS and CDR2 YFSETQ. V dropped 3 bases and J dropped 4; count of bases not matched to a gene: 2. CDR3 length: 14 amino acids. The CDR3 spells CASSSGTGGNTIYF. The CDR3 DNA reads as TGCGCCAGCAGCTCCGGGACAGGGGGAAACACCATATATTTT.

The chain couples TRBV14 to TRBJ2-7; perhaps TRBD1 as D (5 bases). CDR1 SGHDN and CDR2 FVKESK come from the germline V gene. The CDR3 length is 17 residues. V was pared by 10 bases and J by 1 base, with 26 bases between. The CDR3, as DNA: TGTGCCACCTTGATGGTTTGCTTGGCGACAGAGTCCTACGAGCAGTACGTC. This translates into CATLMVCLATESYEQYV.

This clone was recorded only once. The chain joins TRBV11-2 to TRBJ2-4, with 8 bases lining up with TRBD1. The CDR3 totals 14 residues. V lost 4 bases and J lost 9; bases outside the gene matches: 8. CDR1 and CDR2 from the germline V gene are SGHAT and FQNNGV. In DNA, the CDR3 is TGTGCCAGCAGCTCATCGGACAGGGCGAGCATTCAGTACTTC. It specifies CASSSSDRASIQYF.

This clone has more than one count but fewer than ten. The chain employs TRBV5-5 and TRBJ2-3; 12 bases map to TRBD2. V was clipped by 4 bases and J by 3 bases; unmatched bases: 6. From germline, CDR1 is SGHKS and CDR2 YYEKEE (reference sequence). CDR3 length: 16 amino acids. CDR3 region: CASSPGTSGFTDTQYF. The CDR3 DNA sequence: TGTGCCAGCAGCCCGGGGACTAGCGGGTTTACAGATACGCAGTATTTT.

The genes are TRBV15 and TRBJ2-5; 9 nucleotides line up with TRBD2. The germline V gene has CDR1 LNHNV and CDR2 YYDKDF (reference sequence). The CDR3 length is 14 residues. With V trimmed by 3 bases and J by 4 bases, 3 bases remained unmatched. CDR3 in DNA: TGTGCCACCAGCAGGGGACTAGCTGGAGAGACCCAGTACTTC. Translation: CATSRGLAGETQYF.

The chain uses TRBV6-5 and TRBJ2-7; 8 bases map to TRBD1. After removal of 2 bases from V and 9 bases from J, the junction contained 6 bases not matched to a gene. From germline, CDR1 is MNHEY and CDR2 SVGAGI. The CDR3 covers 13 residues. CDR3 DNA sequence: TGTGCCAGCAGTTACACTAGGACAGGGTGGCAGTACTTC. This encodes CASSYTRTGWQYF.

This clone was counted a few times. Here the CDR3 DNA reads TGTGCCAGCAGTTCTCAGGGCTACCAGCCCCAGCATTTT. It encodes CASSSQGYQPQHF. J is TRBJ1-5 and V is TRBV6-5; TRBD1 might be the D (5 bases). Trimming left V 4 bases short and J 7 bases short, with 11 bases between. The germline gives CDR1 MNHEY, CDR2 SVGAGI. CDR3 length equals 13 residues.

CDR3: CASSSSGTPYNEQFF. For the CDR3, the DNA is TGCGCCAGCAGTTCAAGCGGAACCCCCTACAATGAGCAGTTCTTC. This chain connects TRBV5-1 to TRBJ2-1; D possibly corresponds to TRBD2 (5 bases). Germline V lookup: CDR1 SGHRS, CDR2 YFSETQ. Trimming took off 5 bases at V and 2 bases at J, with 14 bases between the two ends. The CDR3 runs 15 residues.

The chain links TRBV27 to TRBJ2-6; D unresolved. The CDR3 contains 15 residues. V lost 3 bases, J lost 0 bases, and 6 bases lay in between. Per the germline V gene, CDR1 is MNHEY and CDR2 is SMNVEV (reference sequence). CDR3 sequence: CASSFADSGANVLTF. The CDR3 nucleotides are TGTGCCAGCAGTTTCGCAGACTCTGGGGCCAACGTCCTGACTTTC.

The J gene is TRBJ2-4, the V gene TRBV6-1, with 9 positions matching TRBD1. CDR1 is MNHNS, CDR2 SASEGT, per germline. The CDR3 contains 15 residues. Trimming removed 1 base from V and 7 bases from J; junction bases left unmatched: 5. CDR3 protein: CASSEVGQGRNIQYF. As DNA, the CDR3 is TGTGCCAGCAGTGAAGTGGGACAGGGAAGGAACATTCAGTACTTC.

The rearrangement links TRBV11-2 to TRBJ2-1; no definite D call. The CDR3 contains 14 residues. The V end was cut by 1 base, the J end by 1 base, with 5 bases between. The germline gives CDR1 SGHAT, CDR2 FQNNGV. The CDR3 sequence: CASSLGVSYNEQFF. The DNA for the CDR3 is TGTGCCAGCAGCTTAGGCGTATCCTACAATGAGCAGTTCTTC.

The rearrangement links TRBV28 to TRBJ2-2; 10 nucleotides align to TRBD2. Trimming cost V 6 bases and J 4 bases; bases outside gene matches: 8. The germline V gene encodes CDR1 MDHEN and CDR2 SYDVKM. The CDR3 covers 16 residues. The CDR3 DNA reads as TGTGCCAGCAGCCCCGATCCTAGCGGGGGCACCGGGGAGCTGTTTTTT. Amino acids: CASSPDPSGGTGELFF.

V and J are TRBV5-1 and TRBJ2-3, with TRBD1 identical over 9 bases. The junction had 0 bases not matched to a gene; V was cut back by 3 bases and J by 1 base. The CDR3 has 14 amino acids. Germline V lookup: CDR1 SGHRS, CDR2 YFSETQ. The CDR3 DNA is TGCGCCAGCAGCTGGACAGGGGGCACAGATACGCAGTATTTT. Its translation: CASSWTGGTDTQYF. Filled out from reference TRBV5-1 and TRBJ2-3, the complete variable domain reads KAGVTQTPRYLIKTRGQQVTLSCSPISGHRSVSWYQQTPGQGLQFLFEYFSETQRNKGNFPGRFSGRQFSNSRSEMNVSTLELGDSALYLCASSWTGGTDTQYFGPGTRLTVL.

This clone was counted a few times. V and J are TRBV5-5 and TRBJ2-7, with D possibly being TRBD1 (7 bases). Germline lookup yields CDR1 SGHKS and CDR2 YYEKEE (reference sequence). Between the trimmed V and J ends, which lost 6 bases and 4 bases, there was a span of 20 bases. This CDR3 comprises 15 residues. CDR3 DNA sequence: TGTGCCAGCACCCGTGTGGCGGGACAGAGTTACGAGCAGTACTTC. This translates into CASTRVAGQSYEQYF.

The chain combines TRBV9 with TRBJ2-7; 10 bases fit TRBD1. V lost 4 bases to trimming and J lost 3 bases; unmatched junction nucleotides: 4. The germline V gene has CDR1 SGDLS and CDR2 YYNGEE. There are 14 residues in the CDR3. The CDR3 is CASSPWTGGYEQYF. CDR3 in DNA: TGTGCCAGCAGCCCATGGACAGGGGGCTACGAGCAGTACTTC.

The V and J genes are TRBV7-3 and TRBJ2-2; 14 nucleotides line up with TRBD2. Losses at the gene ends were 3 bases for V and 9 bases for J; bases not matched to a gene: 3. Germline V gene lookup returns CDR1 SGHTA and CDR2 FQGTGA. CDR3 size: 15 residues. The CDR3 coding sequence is TGTGCCAGCAGCTTCGGGACTAGCGGGGGAAGGGAGCTGTTTTTT. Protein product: CASSFGTSGGRELFF.